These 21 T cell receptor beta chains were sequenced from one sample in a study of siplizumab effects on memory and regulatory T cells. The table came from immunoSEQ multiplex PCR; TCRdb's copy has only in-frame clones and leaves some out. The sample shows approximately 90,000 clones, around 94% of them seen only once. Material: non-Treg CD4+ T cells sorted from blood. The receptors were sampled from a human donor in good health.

This CDR3 is CASSTPGQGGFHEQFF. In DNA, the CDR3 is TGTGCCAGCAGCACCCCGGGACAGGGGGGGTTCCATGAGCAGTTCTTC. This rearrangement joins TRBV5-8 to TRBJ2-1; 11 positions match TRBD1. V dropped 4 bases and J dropped 8; count of bases not matched to a gene: 11. CDR3 length: 16 residues. CDR1 and CDR2 from the germline V gene are SGHTS and YDEGEE.

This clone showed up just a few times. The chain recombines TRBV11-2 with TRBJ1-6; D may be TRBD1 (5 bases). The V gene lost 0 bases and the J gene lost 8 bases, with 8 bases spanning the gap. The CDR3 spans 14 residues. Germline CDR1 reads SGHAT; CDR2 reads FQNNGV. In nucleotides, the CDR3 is TGTGCCAGCAGCTTAGACGGGACGGATTCACCCCTCCACTTT. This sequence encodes CASSLDGTDSPLHF.

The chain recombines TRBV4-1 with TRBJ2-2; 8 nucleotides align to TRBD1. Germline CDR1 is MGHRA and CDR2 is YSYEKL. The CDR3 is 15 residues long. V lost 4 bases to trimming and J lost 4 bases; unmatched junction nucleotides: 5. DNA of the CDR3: TGCGCCAGCAGCCCGAGACAGGGGTTCACCGGGGAGCTGTTTTTT. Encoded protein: CASSPRQGFTGELFF.

The CDR3 loop reads CSVEEGGYGYTF. As DNA, the CDR3 is TGCAGCGTTGAAGAGGGCGGCTATGGCTACACCTTC. V and J are TRBV29-1 and TRBJ1-2; unclear D gene. This CDR3 has 12 amino acids. The germline V gene has CDR1 SQVTM and CDR2 ANQGSEA. The V and J ends lost 0 bases and 4 bases respectively, with 6 bases between them.

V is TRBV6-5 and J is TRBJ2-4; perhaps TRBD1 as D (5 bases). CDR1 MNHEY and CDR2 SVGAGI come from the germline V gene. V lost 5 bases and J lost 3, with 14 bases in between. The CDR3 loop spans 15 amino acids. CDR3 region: CASSPVDSFKNIQYF. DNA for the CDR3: TGTGCCAGCAGTCCGGTCGACAGCTTCAAAAACATTCAGTACTTC.

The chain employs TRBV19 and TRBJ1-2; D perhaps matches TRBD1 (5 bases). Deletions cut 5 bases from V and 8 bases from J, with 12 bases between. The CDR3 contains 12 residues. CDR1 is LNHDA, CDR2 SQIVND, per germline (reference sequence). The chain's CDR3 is CASSWSTEGYTF. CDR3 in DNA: TGTGCCAGTAGTTGGTCGACAGAGGGCTACACCTTC.

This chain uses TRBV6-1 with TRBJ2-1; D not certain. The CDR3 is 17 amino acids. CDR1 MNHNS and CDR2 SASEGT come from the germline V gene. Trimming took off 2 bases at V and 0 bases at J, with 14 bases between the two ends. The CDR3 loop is CASSEMGMAGSYNEQFF. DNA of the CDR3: TGTGCCAGCAGTGAAATGGGAATGGCCGGCTCCTACAATGAGCAGTTCTTC.

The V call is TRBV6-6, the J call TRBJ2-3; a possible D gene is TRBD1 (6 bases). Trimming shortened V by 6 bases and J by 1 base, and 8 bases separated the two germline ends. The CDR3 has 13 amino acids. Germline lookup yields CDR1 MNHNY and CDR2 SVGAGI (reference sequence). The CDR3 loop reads CASRYRGTDTQYF. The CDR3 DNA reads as TGTGCCAGCAGGTACAGGGGCACAGATACGCAGTATTTT.

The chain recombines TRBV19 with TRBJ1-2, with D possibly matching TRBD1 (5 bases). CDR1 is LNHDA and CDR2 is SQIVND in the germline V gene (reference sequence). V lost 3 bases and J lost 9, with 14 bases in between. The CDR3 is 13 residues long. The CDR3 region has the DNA TGTGCCAGTAGTATGGGGCAGGGTTCGCGCTACACCTTC. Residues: CASSMGQGSRYTF.

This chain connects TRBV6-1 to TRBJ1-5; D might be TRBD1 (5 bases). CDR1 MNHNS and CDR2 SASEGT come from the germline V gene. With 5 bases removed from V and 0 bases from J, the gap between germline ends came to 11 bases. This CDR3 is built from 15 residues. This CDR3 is CASSWDGYSNQPQHF. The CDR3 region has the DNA TGTGCCAGCAGTTGGGACGGTTATAGCAATCAGCCCCAGCATTTT.

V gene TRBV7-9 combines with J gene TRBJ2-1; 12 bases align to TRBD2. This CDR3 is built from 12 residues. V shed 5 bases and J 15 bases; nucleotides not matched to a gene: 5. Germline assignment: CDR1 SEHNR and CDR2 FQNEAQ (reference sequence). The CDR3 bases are TGTGCCAGCAGCCTGACTAGCGGGAGTAGGTTCTTC. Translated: CASSLTSGSRFF.

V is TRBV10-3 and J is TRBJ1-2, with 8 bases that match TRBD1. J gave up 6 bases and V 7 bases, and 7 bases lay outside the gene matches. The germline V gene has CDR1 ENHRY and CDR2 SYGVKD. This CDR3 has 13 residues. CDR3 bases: TGTGCCATCAAATCACAGGGGGACGATGGCTACACCTTC. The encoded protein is CAIKSQGDDGYTF.

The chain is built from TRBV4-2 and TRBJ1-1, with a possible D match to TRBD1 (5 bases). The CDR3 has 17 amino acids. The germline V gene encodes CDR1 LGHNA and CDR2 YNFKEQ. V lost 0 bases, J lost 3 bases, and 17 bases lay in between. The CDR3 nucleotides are TGTGCCAGCAGCCAAGAGAAGGGGAGAACTCCGCACACTGAAGCTTTCTTT. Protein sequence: CASSQEKGRTPHTEAFF.

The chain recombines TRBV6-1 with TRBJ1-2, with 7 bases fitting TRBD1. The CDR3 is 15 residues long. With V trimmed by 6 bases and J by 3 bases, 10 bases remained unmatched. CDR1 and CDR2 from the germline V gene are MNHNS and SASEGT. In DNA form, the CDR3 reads TGTGCCAGCAGGCAATGGAGGGGGCAAGACTATGGCTACACCTTC. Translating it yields CASRQWRGQDYGYTF.

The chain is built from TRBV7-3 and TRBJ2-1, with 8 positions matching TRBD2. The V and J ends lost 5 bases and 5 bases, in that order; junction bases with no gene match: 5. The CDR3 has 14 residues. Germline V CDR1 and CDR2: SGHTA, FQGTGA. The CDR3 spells CASSQTSDDNEQFF. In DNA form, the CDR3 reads TGTGCCAGCAGCCAGACTAGCGATGACAATGAGCAGTTCTTC.

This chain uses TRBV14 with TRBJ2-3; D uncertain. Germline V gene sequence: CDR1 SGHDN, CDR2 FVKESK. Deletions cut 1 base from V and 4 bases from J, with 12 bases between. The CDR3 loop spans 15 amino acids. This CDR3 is CASSQGPRQADTQYF. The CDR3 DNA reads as TGTGCCAGCAGCCAAGGACCCCGGCAGGCAGATACGCAGTATTTT.

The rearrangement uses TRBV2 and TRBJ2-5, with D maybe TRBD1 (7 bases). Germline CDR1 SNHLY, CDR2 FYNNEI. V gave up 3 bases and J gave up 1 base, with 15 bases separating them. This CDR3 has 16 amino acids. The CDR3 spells CASSDPWGDSQETQYF. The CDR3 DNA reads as TGTGCCAGCAGTGATCCCTGGGGGGACAGCCAAGAGACCCAGTACTTC.

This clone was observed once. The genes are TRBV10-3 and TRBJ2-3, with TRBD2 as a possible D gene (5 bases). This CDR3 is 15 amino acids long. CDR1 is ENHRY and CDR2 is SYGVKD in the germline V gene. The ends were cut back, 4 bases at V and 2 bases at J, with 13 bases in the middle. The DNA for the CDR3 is TGTGCCATCAGTGGGAGAGCGGAGACCACAGATACGCAGTATTTT. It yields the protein CAISGRAETTDTQYF.

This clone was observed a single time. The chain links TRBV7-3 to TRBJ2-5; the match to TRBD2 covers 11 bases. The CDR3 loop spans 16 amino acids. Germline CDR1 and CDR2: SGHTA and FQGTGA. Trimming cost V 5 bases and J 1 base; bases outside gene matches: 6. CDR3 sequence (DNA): TGTGCCAGCAGCCTTCTTAGCGGGAGGGCCCAAGAGACCCAGTACTTC. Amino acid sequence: CASSLLSGRAQETQYF.

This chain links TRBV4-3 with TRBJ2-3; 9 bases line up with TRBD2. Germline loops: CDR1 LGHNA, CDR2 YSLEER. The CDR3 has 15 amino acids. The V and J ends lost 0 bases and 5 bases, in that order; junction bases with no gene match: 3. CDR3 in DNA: TGCGCCAGCAGCCAAGATCAACTAGCGGGAGATACGCAGTATTTT. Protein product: CASSQDQLAGDTQYF.

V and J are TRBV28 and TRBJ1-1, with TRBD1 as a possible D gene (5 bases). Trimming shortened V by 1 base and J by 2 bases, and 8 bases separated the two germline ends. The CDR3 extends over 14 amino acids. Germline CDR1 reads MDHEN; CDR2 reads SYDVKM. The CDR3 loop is CASSLSGFNTEAFF. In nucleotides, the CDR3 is TGTGCCAGCAGTTTATCAGGGTTCAACACTGAAGCTTTCTTT.